This T cell receptor (beta chain) originates from a study of blood T cell repertoires in COVID-19. Across the study: The samples span acute and convalescent COVID-19 from the United States, Italy and Spain. PBMCs, B-cell-depleted T cells, or T cells provided the cDNA or gDNA that made up the material.

Per the germline V gene, CDR1 is LNHNV and CDR2 is YYDKDF (reference sequence). The CDR3 is 14 amino acids. V was clipped by 3 bases and J by 7 bases, with 13 bases between them. In the study's own analysis: Amplification of reference gene primers was used by the study to estimate nucleated cell counts. Here immunoSEQ multiplex PCR was the method, and the copy in TCRdb shows in-frame clones only, minus some. The V and J calls and clone size are taken from that table; D and trimming were inferred from the DNA. The sample contains roughly 73,000 clones, 80% to 90% of which appear only once. Sequencing was done on a sample of peripheral blood. The V call is TRBV15, the J call TRBJ1-5, with D perhaps TRBD1 (6 bases). This TCR was recovered from a man at least 80 years old with acute or convalescent COVID-19. This CDR3 reads CATSRGGAPQPQHF. CDR3 nucleotides: TGTGCCACCAGCAGGGGGGGGGCCCCCCAGCCCCAGCATTTT.